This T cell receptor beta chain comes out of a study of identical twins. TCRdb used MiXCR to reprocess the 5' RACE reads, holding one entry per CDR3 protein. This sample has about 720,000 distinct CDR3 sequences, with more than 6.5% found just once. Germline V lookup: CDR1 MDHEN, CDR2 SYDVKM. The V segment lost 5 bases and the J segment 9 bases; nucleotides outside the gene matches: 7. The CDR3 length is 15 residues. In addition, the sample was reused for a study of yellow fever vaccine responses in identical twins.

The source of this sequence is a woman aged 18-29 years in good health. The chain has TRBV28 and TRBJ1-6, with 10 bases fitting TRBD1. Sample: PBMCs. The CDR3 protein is CASSPRTGGGSPLHF. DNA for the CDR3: TGTGCCAGCAGTCCCCGGACAGGGGGGGGTTCACCCCTCCACTTT. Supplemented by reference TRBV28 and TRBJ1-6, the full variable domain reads DVKVTQSSRYLVKRTGEKVFLECVQDMDHENMFWYRQDPGLGLRLIYFSYDVKMKEKGDIPEGYSVSREKKERFSLILESASTNQTSMYLCASSPRTGGGSPLHFGNGTRLTVT.